The source of this T cell receptor beta chain is a study of tumor-infiltrating lymphocytes in primary liver carcinoma. Study-level background: Tumor stage was T1-T3 N0M0, and tumor size was 4.2 to 10 cm across. The study's findings and limits: Tumor region pairs shared more overlap than did tumor-adjacent and tumor-blood pairs.

Germline V CDR1 and CDR2: SGHAT, FQNNGV. The length of the CDR3 is 18 residues. Note on this clonotype: Its antigen is still unknown.

Starting material for RNA and DNA co-extraction consisted of roughly 20-34 mg of unsorted bulk tissue. Surgical resection was the treatment these patients received for primary liver carcinoma. HBV chronically infected the treatment-naive patients. Constant-region priming of approximately 0.55 ug total RNA yielded TCR beta cDNA. What produced the TCR beta libraries was three nested multiplex PCR rounds using slightly modified ARM-PCR. The first two PCR rounds used TRBV1-TRBV30 primers with a Cbeta primer, approximately 10 cycles each. MiXCR, run by TCRdb on the multiplex PCR reads, gives a single entry per CDR3 protein. The table has more than 70,000 distinct CDR3 sequences, approximately 70% seen once.

Sequencing was carried out using tumor-adjacent normal liver tissue. The receptor comes from a man aged 40-55 years with primary liver carcinoma and hepatitis B virus infection. The chain recombines TRBV11-2 with TRBJ2-5; tentative D call: TRBD2 (5 bases). The CDR3 sequence is CTSSLARLALEKKETQYF. The CDR3 region has the DNA TGTACGAGCAGCTTAGCGAGGCTAGCCCTGGAAAAAAAGGAGACCCAGTACTTC. Full variable domain (rest looked up from reference TRBV11-2 and TRBJ2-5): EAGVAQSPRYKIIEKRQSVAFWCNPISGHATLYWYQQILGQGPKLLIQFQNNGVVDDSQLPKDRFSAERLKGVDSTLKIQPAKLEDSAVYLCTSSLARLALEKKETQYFGPGTRLLVL.